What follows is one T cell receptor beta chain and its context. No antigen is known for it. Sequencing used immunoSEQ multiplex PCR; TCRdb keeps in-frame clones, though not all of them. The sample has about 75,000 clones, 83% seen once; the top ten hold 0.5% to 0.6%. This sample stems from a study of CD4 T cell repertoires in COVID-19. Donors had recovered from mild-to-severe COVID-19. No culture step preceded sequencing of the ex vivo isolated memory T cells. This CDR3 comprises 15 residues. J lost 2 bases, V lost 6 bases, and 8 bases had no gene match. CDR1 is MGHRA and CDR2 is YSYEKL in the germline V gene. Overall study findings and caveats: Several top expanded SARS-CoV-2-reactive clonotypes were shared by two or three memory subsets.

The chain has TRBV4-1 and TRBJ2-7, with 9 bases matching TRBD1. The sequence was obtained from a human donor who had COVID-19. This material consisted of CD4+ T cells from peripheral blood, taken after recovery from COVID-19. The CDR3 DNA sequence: TGCGCCAGCAGTACAACCGGACAGGGGACCTACGAGCAGTACTTC. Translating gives CASSTTGQGTYEQYF.